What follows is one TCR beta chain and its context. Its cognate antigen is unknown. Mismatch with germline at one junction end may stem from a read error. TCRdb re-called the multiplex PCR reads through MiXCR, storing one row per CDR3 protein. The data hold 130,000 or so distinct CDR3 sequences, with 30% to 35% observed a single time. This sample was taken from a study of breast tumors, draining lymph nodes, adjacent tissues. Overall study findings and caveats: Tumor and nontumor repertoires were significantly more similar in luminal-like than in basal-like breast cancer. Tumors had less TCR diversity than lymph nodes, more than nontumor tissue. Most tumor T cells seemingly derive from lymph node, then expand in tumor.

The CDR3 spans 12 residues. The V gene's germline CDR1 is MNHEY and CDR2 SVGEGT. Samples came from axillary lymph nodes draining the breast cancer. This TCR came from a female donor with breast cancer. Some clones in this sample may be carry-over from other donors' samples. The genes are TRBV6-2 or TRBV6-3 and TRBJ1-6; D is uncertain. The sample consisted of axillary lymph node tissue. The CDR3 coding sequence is TGTGCCAGCACCATGGGGAATTCACCCCTCCGCTTT. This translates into CASTMGNSPLRF.